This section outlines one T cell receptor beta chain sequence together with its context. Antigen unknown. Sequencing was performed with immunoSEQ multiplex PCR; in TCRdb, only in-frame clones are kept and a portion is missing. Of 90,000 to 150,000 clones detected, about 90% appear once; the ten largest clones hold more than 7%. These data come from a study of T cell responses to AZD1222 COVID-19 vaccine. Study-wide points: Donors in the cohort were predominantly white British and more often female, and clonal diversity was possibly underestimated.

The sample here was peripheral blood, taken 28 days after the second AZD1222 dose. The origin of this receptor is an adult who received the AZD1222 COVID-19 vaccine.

In DNA, the CDR3 is TGTGCCAGCAGCCTCGGAAGGAGGGGTTCCCCCTACGAGCAGTACTTC. This gives the protein CASSLGRRGSPYEQYF. The rearrangement uses TRBV3-1 (or the pseudogene TRBV3-2) and TRBJ2-7; possibly TRBD2 for D (6 bases). CDR3 length: 16 residues. Germline lookup yields CDR1 LGHDT and CDR2 YNNKEL (reference sequence). Trimming removed 4 bases at V and 2 bases at J, with 18 bases between.